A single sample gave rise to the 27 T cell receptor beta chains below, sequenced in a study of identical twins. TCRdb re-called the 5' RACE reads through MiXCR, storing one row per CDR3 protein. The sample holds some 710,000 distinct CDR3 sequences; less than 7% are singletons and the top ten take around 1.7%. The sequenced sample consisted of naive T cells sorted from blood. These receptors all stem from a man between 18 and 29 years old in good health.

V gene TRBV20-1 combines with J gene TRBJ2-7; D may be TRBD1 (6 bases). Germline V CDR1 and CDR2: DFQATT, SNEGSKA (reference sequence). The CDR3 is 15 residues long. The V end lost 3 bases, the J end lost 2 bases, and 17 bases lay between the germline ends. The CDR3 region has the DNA TGCAGTGCTAGGAGCCCAGGGACACCAGCCTACGAGCAGTACTTC. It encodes CSARSPGTPAYEQYF.

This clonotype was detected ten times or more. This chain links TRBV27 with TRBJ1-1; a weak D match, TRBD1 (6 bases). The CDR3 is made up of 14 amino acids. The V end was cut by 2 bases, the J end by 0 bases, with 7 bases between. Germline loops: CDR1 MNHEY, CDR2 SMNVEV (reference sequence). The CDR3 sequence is CASSLGTMNTEAFF. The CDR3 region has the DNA TGTGCCAGCAGTTTAGGGACAATGAACACTGAAGCTTTCTTT.

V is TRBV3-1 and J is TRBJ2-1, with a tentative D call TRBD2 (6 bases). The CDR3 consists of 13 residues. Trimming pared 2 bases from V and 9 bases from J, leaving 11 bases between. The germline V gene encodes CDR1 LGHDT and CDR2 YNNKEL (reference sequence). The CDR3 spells CASSQYRRGEQFF. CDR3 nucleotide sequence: TGTGCCAGCAGCCAATACAGGAGGGGTGAGCAGTTCTTC.

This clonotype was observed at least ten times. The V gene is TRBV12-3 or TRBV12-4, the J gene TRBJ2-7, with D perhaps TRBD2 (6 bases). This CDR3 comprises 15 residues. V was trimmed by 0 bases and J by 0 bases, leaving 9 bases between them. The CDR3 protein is CASSLAGGSSYEQYF. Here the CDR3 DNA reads TGTGCCAGCAGTTTAGCGGGAGGAAGCTCCTACGAGCAGTACTTC.

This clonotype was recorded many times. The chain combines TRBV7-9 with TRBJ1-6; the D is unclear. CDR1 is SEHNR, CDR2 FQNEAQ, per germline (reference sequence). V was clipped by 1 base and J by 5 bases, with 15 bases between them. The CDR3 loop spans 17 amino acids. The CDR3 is CASSLVLSGIHNSPLHF. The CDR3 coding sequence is TGTGCCAGCAGCTTAGTACTATCGGGCATTCATAATTCACCCCTCCACTTT. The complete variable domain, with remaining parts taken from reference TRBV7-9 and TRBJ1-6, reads DTGVSQNPRHKITKRGQNVTFRCDPISEHNRLYWYRQTLGQGPEFLTYFQNEAQLEKSRLLSDRFSAERPKGSFSTLEIQRTEQGDSAMYLCASSLVLSGIHNSPLHFGNGTRLTVT.

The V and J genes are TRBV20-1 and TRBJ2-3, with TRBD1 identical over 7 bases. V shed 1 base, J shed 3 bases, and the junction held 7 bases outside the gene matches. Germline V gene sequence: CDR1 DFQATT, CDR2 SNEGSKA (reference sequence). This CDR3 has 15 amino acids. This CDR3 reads CSARGRQGRTDTQYF. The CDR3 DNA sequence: TGCAGTGCTAGAGGTCGACAGGGTAGGACAGATACGCAGTATTTT.

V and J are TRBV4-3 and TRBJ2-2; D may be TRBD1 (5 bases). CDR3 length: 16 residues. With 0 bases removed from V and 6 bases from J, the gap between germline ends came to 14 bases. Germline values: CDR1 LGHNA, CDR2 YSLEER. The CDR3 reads CASSQDLVTESGELFF. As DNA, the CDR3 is TGCGCCAGCAGCCAAGATTTAGTGACAGAGTCCGGGGAGCTGTTTTTT.

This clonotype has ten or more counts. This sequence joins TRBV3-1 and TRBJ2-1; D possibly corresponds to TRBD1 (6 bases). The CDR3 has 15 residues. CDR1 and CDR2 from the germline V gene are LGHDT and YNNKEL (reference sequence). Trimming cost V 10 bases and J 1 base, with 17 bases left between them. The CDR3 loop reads CATNRDLGSYNEQFF. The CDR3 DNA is TGTGCCACTAACAGGGATCTCGGGTCCTACAATGAGCAGTTCTTC.

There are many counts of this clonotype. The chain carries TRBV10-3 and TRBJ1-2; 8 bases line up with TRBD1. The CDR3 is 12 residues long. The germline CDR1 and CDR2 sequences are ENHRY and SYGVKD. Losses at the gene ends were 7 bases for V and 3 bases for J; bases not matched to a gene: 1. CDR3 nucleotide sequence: TGTGCCATCAAGACAGGGGACTATGGCTACACCTTC. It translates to CAIKTGDYGYTF.

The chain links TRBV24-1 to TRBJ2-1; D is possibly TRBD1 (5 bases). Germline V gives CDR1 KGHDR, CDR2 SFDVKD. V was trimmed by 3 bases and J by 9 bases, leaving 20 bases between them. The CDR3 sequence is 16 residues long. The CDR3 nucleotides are TGTGCCACCAGTGATCCACGACAGATTGGCCCCGGTGAGCAGTTCTTC. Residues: CATSDPRQIGPGEQFF.

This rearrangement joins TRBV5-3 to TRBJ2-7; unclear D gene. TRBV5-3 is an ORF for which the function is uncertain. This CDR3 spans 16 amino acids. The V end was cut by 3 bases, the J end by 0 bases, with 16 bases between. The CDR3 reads CARSCKDATSSYEQYV. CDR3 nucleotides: TGTGCCAGAAGCTGTAAGGACGCCACAAGCTCCTACGAGCAGTACGTC.

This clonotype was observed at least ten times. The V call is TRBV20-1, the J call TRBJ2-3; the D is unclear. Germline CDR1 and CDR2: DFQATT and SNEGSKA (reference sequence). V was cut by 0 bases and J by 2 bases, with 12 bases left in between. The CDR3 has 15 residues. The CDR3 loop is CSARDQLRDTDTQYF. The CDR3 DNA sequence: TGCAGTGCTAGAGATCAACTCCGTGACACAGATACGCAGTATTTT.

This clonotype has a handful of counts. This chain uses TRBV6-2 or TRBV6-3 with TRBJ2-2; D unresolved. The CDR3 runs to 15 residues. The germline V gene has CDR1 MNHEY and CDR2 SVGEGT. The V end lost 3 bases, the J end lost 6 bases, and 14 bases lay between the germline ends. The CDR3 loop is CASSYLRDGAGELFF. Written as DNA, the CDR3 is TGTGCCAGCAGTTATTTAAGGGATGGAGCCGGGGAGCTGTTTTTT.

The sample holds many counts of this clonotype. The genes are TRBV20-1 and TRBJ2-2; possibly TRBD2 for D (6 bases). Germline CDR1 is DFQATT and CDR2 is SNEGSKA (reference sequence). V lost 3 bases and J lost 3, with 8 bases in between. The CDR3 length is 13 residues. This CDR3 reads CSASRDYTGELFF. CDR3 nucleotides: TGCAGTGCTAGCAGGGACTACACCGGGGAGCTGTTTTTT.

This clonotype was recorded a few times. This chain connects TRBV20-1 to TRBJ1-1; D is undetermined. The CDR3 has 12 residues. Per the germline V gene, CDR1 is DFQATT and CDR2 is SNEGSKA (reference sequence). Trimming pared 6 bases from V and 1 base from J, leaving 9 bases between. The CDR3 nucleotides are TGCAGTGCCATTCCAGGGAACACTGAAGCTTTCTTT. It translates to CSAIPGNTEAFF.

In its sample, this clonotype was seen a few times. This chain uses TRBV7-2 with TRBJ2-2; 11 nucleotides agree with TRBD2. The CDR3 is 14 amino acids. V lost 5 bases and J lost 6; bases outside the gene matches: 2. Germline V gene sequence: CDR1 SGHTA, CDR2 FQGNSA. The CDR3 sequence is CASSPGLAAGELFF. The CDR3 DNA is TGTGCCAGCAGCCCGGGACTAGCGGCCGGGGAGCTGTTTTTT.

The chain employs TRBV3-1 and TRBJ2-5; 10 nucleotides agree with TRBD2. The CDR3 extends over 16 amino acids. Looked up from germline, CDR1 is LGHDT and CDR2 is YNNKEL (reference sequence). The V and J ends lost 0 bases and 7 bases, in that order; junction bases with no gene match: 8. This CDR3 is CASSQEGSGRAGTQYF. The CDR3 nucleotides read TGTGCCAGCAGCCAAGAGGGAAGCGGGAGGGCTGGGACCCAGTACTTC.

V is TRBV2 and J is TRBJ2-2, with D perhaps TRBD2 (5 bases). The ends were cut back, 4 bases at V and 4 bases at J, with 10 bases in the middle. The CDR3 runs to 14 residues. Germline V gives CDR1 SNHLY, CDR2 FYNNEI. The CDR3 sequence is CASSAGSRTGELFF. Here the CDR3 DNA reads TGTGCCAGCAGTGCGGGGTCTCGCACCGGGGAGCTGTTTTTT.

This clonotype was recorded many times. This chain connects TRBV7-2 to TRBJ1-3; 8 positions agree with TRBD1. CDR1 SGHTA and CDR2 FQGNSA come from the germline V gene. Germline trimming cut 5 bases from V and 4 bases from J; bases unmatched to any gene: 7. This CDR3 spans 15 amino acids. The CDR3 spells CASSVIGQGGNTIYF. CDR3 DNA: TGTGCCAGCAGCGTTATCGGACAGGGCGGAAACACCATATATTTT.

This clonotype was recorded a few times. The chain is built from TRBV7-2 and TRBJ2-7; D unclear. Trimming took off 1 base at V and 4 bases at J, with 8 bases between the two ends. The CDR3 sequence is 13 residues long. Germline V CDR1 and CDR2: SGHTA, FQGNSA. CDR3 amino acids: CASSLGKRYEQYF. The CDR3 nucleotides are TGTGCCAGCAGCTTAGGTAAAAGGTACGAGCAGTACTTC.

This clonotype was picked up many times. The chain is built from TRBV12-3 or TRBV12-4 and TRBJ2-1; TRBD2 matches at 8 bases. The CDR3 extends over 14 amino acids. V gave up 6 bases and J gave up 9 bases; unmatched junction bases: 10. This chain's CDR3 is CASRQAGAPGEQFF. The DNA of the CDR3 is TGTGCCAGCAGACAAGCGGGAGCCCCGGGTGAGCAGTTCTTC.

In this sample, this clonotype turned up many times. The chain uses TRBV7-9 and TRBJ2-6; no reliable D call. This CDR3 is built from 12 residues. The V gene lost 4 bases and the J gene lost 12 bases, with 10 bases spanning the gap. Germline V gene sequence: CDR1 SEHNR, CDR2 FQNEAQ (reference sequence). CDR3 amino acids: CASSSTQGVLTF. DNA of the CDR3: TGTGCCAGCAGCTCGACGCAAGGCGTCCTGACTTTC.

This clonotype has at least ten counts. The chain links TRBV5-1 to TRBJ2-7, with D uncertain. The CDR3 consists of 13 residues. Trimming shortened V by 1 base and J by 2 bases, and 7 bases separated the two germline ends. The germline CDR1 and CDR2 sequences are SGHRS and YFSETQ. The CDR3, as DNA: TGCGCCAGCAGCTTGAGTCCGGCCTACGAGCAGTACTTC. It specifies CASSLSPAYEQYF.

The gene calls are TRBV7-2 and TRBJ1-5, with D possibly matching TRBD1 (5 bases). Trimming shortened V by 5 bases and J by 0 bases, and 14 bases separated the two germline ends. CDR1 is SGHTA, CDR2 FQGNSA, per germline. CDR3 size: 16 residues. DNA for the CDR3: TGTGCCAGCAGCCAGCATACAGGTTATAGCAATCAGCCCCAGCATTTT. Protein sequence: CASSQHTGYSNQPQHF.

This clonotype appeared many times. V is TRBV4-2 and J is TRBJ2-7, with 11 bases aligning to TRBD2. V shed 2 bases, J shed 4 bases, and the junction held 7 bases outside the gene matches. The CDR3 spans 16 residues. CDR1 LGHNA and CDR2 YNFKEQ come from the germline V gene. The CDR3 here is CASSQTLAGGPYEQYF. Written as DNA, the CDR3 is TGTGCCAGCAGCCAAACTTTAGCGGGAGGGCCGTACGAGCAGTACTTC.

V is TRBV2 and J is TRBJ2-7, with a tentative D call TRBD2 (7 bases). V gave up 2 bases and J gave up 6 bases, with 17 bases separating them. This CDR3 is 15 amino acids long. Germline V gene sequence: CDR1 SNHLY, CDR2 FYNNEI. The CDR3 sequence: CASSERGGMVGEQYV. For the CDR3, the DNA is TGTGCCAGCAGTGAAAGGGGGGGCATGGTCGGCGAGCAGTACGTC.

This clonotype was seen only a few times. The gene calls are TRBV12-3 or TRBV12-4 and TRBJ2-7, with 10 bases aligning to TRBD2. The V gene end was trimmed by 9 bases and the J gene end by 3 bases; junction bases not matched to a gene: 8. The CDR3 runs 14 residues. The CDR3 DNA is TGTGCCAGTAGGGAAGCGGGAGGGGACTACGAGCAGTACTTC. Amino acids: CASREAGGDYEQYF.